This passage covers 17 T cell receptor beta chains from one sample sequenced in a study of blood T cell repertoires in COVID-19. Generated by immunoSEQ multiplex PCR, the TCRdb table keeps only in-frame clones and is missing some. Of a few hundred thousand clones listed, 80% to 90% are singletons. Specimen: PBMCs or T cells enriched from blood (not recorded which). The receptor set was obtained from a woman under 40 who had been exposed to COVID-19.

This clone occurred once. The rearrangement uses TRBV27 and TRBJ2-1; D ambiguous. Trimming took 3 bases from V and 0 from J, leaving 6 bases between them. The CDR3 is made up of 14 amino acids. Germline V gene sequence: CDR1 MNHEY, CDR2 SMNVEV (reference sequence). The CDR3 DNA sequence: TGTGCCAGCAGTTTCTTTTTCTCCTACAATGAGCAGTTCTTC. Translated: CASSFFFSYNEQFF.

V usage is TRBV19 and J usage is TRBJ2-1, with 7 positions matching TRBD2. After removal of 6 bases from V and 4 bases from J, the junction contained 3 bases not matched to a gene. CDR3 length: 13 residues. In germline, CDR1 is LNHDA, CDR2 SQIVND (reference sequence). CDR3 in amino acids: CASRRGEYNEQFF. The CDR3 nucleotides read TGTGCCAGTAGACGGGGGGAATACAATGAGCAGTTCTTC.

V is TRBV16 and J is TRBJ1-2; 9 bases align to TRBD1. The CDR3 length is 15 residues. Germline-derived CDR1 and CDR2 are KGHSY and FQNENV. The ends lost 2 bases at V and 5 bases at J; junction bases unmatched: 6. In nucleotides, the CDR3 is TGTGCCAGCAGCCAAACACAGGGGGCGAAGTATGGCTACACCTTC. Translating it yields CASSQTQGAKYGYTF.

The CDR3 nucleotides are TGCGCCAGCAGCCGGAGGACAGCACAAGAGACCCAGTACTTC. Encoded protein: CASSRRTAQETQYF. The V and J genes are TRBV5-1 and TRBJ2-5, with D maybe TRBD1 (6 bases). CDR1 and CDR2 (germline): SGHRS, YFSETQ. Trimming removed 4 bases at V and 2 bases at J, with 12 bases between. The CDR3 length is 14 residues.

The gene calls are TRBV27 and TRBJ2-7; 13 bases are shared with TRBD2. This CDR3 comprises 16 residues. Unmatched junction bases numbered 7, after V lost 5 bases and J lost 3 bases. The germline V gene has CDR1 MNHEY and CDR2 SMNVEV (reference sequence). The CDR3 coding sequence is TGTGCCAGCAGTCCAACCAGACTAGCGGGGGGCTACGAGCAGTACTTC. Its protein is CASSPTRLAGGYEQYF.

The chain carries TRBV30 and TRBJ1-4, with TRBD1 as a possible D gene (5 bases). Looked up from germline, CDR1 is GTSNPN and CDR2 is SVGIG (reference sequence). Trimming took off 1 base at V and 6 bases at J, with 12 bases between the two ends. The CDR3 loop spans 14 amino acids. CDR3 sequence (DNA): TGTGCCTGGAGTGAGGGGTTGATGGATGAAAAACTGTTTTTT. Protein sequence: CAWSEGLMDEKLFF.

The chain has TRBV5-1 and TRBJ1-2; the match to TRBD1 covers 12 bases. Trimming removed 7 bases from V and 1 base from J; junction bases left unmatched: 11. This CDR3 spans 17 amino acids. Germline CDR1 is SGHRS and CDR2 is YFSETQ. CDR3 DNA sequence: TGCGCCAGCGGATCCGGGACAGGGGGCCGCAGTAACTATGGCTACACCTTC. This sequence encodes CASGSGTGGRSNYGYTF.

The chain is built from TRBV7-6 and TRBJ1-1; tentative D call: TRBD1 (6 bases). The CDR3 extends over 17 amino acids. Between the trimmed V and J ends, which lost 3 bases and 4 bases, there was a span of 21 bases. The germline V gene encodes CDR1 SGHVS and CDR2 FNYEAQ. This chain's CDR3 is CASSFHQGSLGATEAFF. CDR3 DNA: TGTGCCAGCAGCTTCCACCAGGGGAGTTTAGGGGCCACTGAAGCTTTCTTT.

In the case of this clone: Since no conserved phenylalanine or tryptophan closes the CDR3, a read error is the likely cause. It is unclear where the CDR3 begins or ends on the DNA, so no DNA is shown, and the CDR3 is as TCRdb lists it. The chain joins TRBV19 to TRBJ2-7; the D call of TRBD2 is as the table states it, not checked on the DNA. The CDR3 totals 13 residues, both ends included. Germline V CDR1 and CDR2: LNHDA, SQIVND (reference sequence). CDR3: CASSPGGLAGAAL.

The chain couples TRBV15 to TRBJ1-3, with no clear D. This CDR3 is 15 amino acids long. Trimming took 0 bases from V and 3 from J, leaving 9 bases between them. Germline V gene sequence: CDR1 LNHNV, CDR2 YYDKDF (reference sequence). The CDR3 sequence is CATSRDPGFGNTIYF. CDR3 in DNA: TGTGCCACCAGCAGAGATCCGGGTTTTGGAAACACCATATATTTT.

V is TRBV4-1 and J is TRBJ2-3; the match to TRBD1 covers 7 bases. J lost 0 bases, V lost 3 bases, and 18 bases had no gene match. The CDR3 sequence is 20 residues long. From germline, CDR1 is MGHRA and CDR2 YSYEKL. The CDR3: CASSQGDRAWGSFSTDTQYF. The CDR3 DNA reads TGCGCCAGCAGCCAGGGGGACAGAGCCTGGGGTAGTTTCAGCACAGATACGCAGTATTTT.

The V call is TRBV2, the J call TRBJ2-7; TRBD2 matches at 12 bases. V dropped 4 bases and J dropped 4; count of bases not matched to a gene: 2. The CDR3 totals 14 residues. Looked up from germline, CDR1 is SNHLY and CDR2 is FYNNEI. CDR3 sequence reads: CASSGTSGVYEQYF. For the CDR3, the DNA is TGTGCCAGCAGTGGGACTAGCGGGGTATACGAGCAGTACTTC.

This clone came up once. CDR3: CASNLVAGGHTDTQYF. The CDR3 DNA reads as TGTGCCAGCAACCTAGTAGCGGGGGGACACACAGATACGCAGTATTTT. This chain joins TRBV2 and TRBJ2-3; TRBD2 matches 10 bases. CDR3 size: 16 residues. Germline V gene sequence: CDR1 SNHLY, CDR2 FYNNEI. Losses at the gene ends were 7 bases for V and 2 bases for J; bases not matched to a gene: 9. The full variable domain, in which reference TRBV2 and TRBJ2-3 provide the parts outside the CDR3, is EPEVTQTPSHQVTQMGQEVILRCVPISNHLYFYWYRQILGQKVEFLVSFYNNEISEKSEIFDDQFSVERPDGSNFTLKIRSTKLEDSAMYFCASNLVAGGHTDTQYFGPGTRLTVL.

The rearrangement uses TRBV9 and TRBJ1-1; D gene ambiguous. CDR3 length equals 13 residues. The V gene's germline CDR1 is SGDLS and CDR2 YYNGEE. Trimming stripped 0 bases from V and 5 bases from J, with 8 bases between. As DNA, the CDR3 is TGTGCCAGCAGCGTAGGGGTAGCTACTGAAGCTTTCTTT. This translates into CASSVGVATEAFF.

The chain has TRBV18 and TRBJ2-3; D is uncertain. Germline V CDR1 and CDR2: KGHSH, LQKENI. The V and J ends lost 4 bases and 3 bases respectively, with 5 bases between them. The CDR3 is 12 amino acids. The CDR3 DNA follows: TGTGCCAGCTCACAAGCGACAGATACGCAGTATTTT. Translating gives CASSQATDTQYF.

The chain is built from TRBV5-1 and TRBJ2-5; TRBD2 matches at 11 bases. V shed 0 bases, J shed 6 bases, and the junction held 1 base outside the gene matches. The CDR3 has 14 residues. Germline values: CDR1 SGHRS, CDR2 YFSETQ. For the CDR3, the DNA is TGCGCCAGCAGCTTGGGACTAGCGGGGAAGACCCAGTACTTC. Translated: CASSLGLAGKTQYF.

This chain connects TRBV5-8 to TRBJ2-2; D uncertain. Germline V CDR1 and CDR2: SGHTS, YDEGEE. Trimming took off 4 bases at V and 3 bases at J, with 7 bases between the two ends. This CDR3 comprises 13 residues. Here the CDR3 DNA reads TGTGCCAGCAGCCCCGCAGACACCGGGGAGCTGTTTTTT. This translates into CASSPADTGELFF.